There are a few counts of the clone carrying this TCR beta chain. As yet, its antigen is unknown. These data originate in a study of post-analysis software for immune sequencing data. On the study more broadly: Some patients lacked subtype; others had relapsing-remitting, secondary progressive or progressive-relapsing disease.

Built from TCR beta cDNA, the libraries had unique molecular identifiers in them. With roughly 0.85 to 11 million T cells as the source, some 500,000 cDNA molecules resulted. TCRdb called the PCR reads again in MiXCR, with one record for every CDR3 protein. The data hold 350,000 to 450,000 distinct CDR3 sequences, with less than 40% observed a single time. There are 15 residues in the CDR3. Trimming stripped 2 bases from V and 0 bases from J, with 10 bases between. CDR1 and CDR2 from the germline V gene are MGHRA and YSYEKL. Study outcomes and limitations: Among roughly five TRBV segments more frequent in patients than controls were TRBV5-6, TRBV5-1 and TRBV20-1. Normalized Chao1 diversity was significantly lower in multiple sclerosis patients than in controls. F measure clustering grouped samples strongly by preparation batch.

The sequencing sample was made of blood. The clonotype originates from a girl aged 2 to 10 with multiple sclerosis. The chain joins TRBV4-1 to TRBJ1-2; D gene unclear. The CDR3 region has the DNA TGCGCCAGCAGCCAACAGGCAGAGGCTAACTATGGCTACACCTTC. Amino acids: CASSQQAEANYGYTF.